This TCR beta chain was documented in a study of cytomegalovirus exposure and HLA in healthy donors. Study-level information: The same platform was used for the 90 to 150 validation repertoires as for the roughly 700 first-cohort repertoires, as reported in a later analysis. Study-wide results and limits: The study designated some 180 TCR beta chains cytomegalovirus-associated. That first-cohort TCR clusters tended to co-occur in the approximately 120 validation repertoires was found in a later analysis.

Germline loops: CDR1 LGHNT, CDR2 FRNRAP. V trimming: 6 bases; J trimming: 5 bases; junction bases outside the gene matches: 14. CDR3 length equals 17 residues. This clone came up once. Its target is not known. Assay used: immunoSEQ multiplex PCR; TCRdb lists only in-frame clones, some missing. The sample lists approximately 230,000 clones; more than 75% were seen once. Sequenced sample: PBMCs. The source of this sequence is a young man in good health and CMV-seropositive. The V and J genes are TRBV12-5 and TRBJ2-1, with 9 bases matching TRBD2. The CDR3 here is CASGPVPGVAGDNEQFF. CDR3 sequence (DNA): TGTGCTAGTGGCCCGGTCCCGGGGGTAGCGGGAGACAATGAGCAGTTCTTC. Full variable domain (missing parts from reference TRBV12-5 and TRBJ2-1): DARVTQTPRHKVTEMGQEVTMRCQPILGHNTVFWYRQTMMQGLELLAYFRNRAPLDDSGMPKDRFSAEMPDATLATLKIQPSEPRDSAVYFCASGPVPGVAGDNEQFFGPGTRLTVL.